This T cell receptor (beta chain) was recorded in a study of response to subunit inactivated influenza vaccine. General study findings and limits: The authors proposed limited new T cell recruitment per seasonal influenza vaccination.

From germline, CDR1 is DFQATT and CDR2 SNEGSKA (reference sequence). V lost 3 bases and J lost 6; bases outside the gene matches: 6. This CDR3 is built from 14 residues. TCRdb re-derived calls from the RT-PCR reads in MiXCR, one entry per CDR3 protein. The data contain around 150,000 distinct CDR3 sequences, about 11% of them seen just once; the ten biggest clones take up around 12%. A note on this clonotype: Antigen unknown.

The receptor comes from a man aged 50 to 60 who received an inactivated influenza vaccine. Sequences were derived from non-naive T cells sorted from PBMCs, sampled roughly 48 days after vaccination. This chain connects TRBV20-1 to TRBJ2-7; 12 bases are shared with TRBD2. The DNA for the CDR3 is TGCAGTGCTAGTCCGACTAGCGGGAGAGCCGAGCAGTACTTC. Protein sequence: CSASPTSGRAEQYF.